Each of the 25 T cell receptor beta chains below was sequenced from the same sample in a study of T cells in Graves' hyperthyroidism and ophthalmopathy. Researchers took RNA transcripts and amplified the TCR beta CDR3 regions from them. The TCR CDR3 first-round RT-PCR relied on the HTBI primer set. One entry per CDR3 protein, called by TCRdb with MiXCR from the multiplex PCR reads. The data show approximately 500,000 distinct CDR3 sequences, with around 42% seen just once and around 7.7% held by the top ten. The specimen sequenced was peripheral blood or thyroid tissue (not recorded which). These receptors were obtained from a woman aged 18-35 years with Graves' hyperthyroidism.

This clonotype has a count of ten or more. V usage is TRBV7-3 and J usage is TRBJ1-6, with D tentatively TRBD1 (5 bases). The CDR3 spans 16 residues. Germline V gives CDR1 SGHTA, CDR2 FQGTGA. V lost 5 bases to trimming and J lost 10 bases, with 21 bases between them. The CDR3 DNA follows: TGTGCCAGCAGCCTCATCGGTGGGACCGCAAGGTCACCCCTCCACTTT. It specifies CASSLIGGTARSPLHF.

This clonotype has at least ten counts. The V call is TRBV11-2, the J call TRBJ1-2, with D possibly TRBD1 on 6 matching bases. V lost 7 bases and J lost 7, with 16 bases in between. The CDR3 totals 13 residues. Germline V gene lookup returns CDR1 SGHAT and CDR2 FQNNGV. The DNA of the CDR3 is TGTGCCAGCAACGGGGGGGCCTGGGGTGGCTACACCTTC. Translation gives CASNGGAWGGYTF.

This clonotype was observed at least ten times. The chain employs TRBV15 and TRBJ2-7, with D hard to call. The germline V and J ends were trimmed by 0 bases and 4 bases, with 7 bases remaining between them. In germline, CDR1 is LNHNV, CDR2 YYDKDF (reference sequence). The CDR3 loop spans 13 amino acids. The CDR3 sequence: CATSRDPGYEQYF. CDR3 coding DNA: TGTGCCACCAGCAGAGATCCCGGGTACGAGCAGTACTTC.

A word on this clonotype: Being one base from a much bigger clone, this may be a read error. The gene calls are TRBV11-3 and TRBJ2-7, with D uncertain. Germline V gene lookup returns CDR1 SGHNT and CDR2 YENEEA. The CDR3 loop spans 14 amino acids. The CDR3 nucleotides read TGTGCCAGCAGCTTCCTATATCGGTCCTGCGAGCAGTACTTC. This gives the protein CASSFLYRSCEQYF.

This clonotype was seen many times. The V call is TRBV7-6, the J call TRBJ2-7; TRBD2 might be the D (5 bases). The germline V and J ends were trimmed by 1 base and 2 bases, with 9 bases remaining between them. CDR3 size: 14 residues. The germline gives CDR1 SGHVS, CDR2 FNYEAQ. DNA for the CDR3: TGTGCCAGCAGCTTAGACGGGAACACCTACGAGCAGTACTTC. Protein sequence: CASSLDGNTYEQYF.

The chain combines TRBV9 with TRBJ2-2; TRBD1 is a possible D gene (6 bases). V was shortened by 4 bases and J by 1 base, with 17 bases between the two germline ends. CDR1 is SGDLS, CDR2 YYNGEE, per germline. This CDR3 has 17 amino acids. The CDR3 reads CASSPRGQTMNTGELFF. In DNA, the CDR3 is TGTGCCAGCAGCCCCAGGGGACAAACTATGAACACCGGGGAGCTGTTTTTT.

This rearrangement joins TRBV7-2 to TRBJ2-2, with TRBD1 matching 11 bases. The length of the CDR3 is 20 residues. Trimming took 1 base from V and 7 from J; bases not matched to a gene: 17. Germline V lookup: CDR1 SGHTA, CDR2 FQGNSA. The CDR3 here is CASSLVIGRTGGAGVGELFF. CDR3 DNA: TGTGCCAGCAGCTTAGTCATAGGCCGGACAGGGGGCGCCGGGGTCGGGGAGCTGTTTTTT.

Of note for this clonotype: This may come from a read error, since a much larger clone is one base off. The chain combines TRBV18 with TRBJ2-5, with 9 positions matching TRBD1. This CDR3 is built from 13 residues. The germline gives CDR1 KGHSH, CDR2 LQKENI. CDR3 loop: CASSPGQGKTQHF. For the CDR3, the DNA is TGTGCCAGCTCACCGGGACAGGGAAAGACCCAGCACTTC.

The sample holds many counts of this clonotype. The V call is TRBV7-6, the J call TRBJ2-7, with 10 bases matching TRBD1. CDR1 is SGHVS, CDR2 FNYEAQ, per germline. Losses at the gene ends were 0 bases for V and 2 bases for J; bases not matched to a gene: 10. This CDR3 region has 18 residues. This chain's CDR3 is CASSLAGGTGARTYEQYF. CDR3 DNA sequence: TGTGCCAGCAGCTTAGCCGGCGGGACAGGGGCCCGAACCTACGAGCAGTACTTC. Full variable domain (outside the CDR3, taken from reference TRBV7-6 and TRBJ2-7): GAGVSQSPRYKVTKRGQDVALRCDPISGHVSLYWYRQALGQGPEFLTYFNYEAQQDKSGLPNDRFSAERPEGSISTLTIQRTEQRDSAMYRCASSLAGGTGARTYEQYFGPGTRLTVT.

In this sample, this clonotype turned up once. The chain joins TRBV7-6 to TRBJ2-7, with TRBD2 as a possible D gene (5 bases). The germline V gene encodes CDR1 SGHVS and CDR2 FNYEAQ. The CDR3 runs 12 residues. The CDR3 spells CASRGDLREQYF. The CDR3 coding sequence is TGTGCTAGTCGGGGAGACCTTCGGGAGCAGTACTTC. The entire variable domain, with the rest obtained from reference TRBV7-6 and TRBJ2-7, is as follows: GAGVSQSPRYKVTKRGQDVALRCDPISGHVSLYWYRQALGQGPEFLTYFNYEAQQDKSGLPNDRFSAERPEGSISTLTIQRTEQRDSAMYRCASRGDLREQYFGPGTRLTVT.

This clonotype was picked up a small number of times. Possible read error: a much larger clone is one base away. The CDR3 reads CASSVSGSNGNTIYF. The CDR3 DNA is TGTGCCAGCAGCGTATCCGGGAGCAACGGGAACACCATATATTTT. V is TRBV13 and J is TRBJ1-3; unclear D gene. The CDR3 runs 15 residues. Trimming removed 5 bases from V and 7 bases from J, with 18 bases in between. Germline V gene sequence: CDR1 PRHDT, CDR2 FYEKMQ (reference sequence).

CDR3: CAISPREADEQFF. In DNA, the CDR3 is TGTGCCATCAGTCCCCGAGAGGCGGATGAGCAGTTCTTC. The rearrangement uses TRBV10-3 and TRBJ2-7; D gene ambiguous. The J call is in doubt because the DNA end fits TRBJ2-1 better. CDR3 length: 13 residues. Germline assignment: CDR1 ENHRY and CDR2 SYGVKD.

This clonotype occurred many times. The V and J genes are TRBV2 and TRBJ1-4, with unresolved D. V shed 10 bases and J shed 0 bases, with 9 bases lying between them. Per germline, CDR1 SNHLY and CDR2 FYNNEI. The CDR3 totals 13 residues. The CDR3 sequence is CATQTATNEKLFF. The CDR3 coding sequence is TGTGCCACCCAGACCGCAACTAATGAAAAACTGTTTTTT. The full variable domain, in which reference TRBV2 and TRBJ1-4 provide the parts outside the CDR3, is EPEVTQTPSHQVTQMGQEVILRCVPISNHLYFYWYRQILGQKVEFLVSFYNNEISEKSEIFDDQFSVERPDGSNFTLKIRSTKLEDSAMYFCATQTATNEKLFFGSGTQLSVL.

The V call is TRBV7-9, the J call TRBJ2-3, with no clear D. Germline-derived CDR1 and CDR2 are SEHNR and FQNEAQ (reference sequence). The CDR3 sequence is 14 residues long. The V end lost 5 bases, the J end lost 2 bases, and 11 bases lay between the germline ends. The CDR3 here is CASSPPGLTDTQYF. CDR3 coding DNA: TGTGCCAGCAGCCCCCCCGGGCTCACAGATACGCAGTATTTT.

The rearrangement links TRBV11-3 to TRBJ2-7, with TRBD2 as a possible D gene (6 bases). The germline gives CDR1 SGHNT, CDR2 YENEEA. The CDR3 length is 14 residues. V lost 7 bases and J 2 bases, leaving 15 bases between the germline ends. The CDR3 coding sequence is TGTGCCAGCACTATCGCTAGCGACGCCTACGAGCAGTACTTC. Translating it yields CASTIASDAYEQYF. The complete variable domain, with remaining parts taken from reference TRBV11-3 and TRBJ2-7, reads EAGVVQSPRYKIIEKKQPVAFWCNPISGHNTLYWYLQNLGQGPELLIRYENEEAVDDSQLPKDRFSAERLKGVDSTLKIQPAELGDSAVYLCASTIASDAYEQYFGPGTRLTVT.

Ten or more counts support this clonotype. The chain combines TRBV6-5 with TRBJ1-3; D is ambiguous. With 5 bases removed from V and 4 bases from J, the gap between germline ends came to 15 bases. This CDR3 comprises 15 residues. Looked up from germline, CDR1 is MNHEY and CDR2 is SVGAGI. The CDR3 DNA sequence: TGTGCCAGCAGTGCCGACGGGGTTGGAGGAAACACCATATATTTT. It encodes CASSADGVGGNTIYF.

The table lists this clonotype with a count of one. The gene calls are TRBV7-2 and TRBJ2-7; D perhaps matches TRBD1 (8 bases). CDR3 length: 16 residues. CDR1 is SGHTA and CDR2 is FQGNSA in the germline V gene. The V gene lost 0 bases and the J gene lost 3 bases, with 15 bases spanning the gap. The CDR3 DNA follows: TGTGCCAGCAGCTTAGCGGGAGGGACAGGCTTCTACGAGCAGTACTTC. This translates into CASSLAGGTGFYEQYF.

This clonotype showed up just a few times. The rearrangement uses TRBV29-1 and TRBJ2-7, with a tentative D call TRBD2 (6 bases). This CDR3 has 13 residues. The germline CDR1 and CDR2 sequences are SQVTM and ANQGSEA. Trimming removed 7 bases from V and 7 bases from J, with 20 bases in between. CDR3 sequence reads: CSAQRVGYNEQYF. The CDR3 nucleotides read TGCAGCGCTCAGCGGGTCGGGTACAATGAGCAGTACTTC.

In its sample, this clonotype was seen many times. The gene calls are TRBV6-4 and TRBJ2-7; 9 nucleotides agree with TRBD2. Germline V lookup: CDR1 MRHNA, CDR2 SNTAGT. This CDR3 is built from 15 residues. V trimming: 5 bases; J trimming: 3 bases; junction bases outside the gene matches: 8. The CDR3 loop is CASSPEAGGIYEQYF. The CDR3, as DNA: TGTGCCAGCAGTCCGGAAGCGGGGGGCATCTACGAGCAGTACTTC.

For this clonotype: It may be a read error: a sequence one base away is much more abundant. CDR3 sequence: CASTQSPTSSTGELLF. The DNA for the CDR3 is TGTGCCAGTACCCAATCCCCCACCTCGAGCACCGGGGAGCTGCTTTTT. The rearrangement joins TRBV19 to TRBJ2-2; possibly TRBD2 for D (5 bases). The CDR3 has 16 amino acids. Germline V CDR1 and CDR2: LNHDA, SQIVND (reference sequence).

The chain uses TRBV29-1 and TRBJ2-7; 12 bases match TRBD2. Trimming at V came to 5 bases and at J to 2 bases, leaving 4 bases not matched to a gene. CDR3 length: 14 residues. Germline assignment: CDR1 SQVTM and CDR2 ANQGSEA. The CDR3 protein is CSVNLAGGPYEQYF. In DNA form, the CDR3 reads TGCAGCGTTAACCTAGCGGGAGGGCCCTACGAGCAGTACTTC.

To note about this clonotype: This could be a read error, since a much larger clone is one nucleotide away. The chain joins TRBV9 to TRBJ1-4; TRBD1 might be the D (5 bases). There are 15 residues in the CDR3. V was shortened by 0 bases and J by 7 bases, with 13 bases between the two germline ends. Germline CDR1 SGDLS, CDR2 YYNGEE. The CDR3 here is CASSVEAGGSEKLFF. The CDR3 region has the DNA TGTGCCAGCAGCGTAGAAGCTGGGGGAAGTGAAAAACTGTTTTTT. The full variable domain, in which reference TRBV9 and TRBJ1-4 provide the parts outside the CDR3, is DSGVTQTPKHLITATGQRVTLRCSPRSGDLSVYWYQQSLDQGLQFLIQYYNGEERAKGNILERFSAQQFPDLHSELNLSSLELGDSALYFCASSVEAGGSEKLFFGSGTQLSVL.

The chain links TRBV20-1 to TRBJ1-2; D unclear. Germline V CDR1 and CDR2: DFQATT, SNEGSKA (reference sequence). This CDR3 contains 14 residues. V dropped 3 bases and J dropped 6 bases, with 17 bases sitting between them. For the CDR3, the DNA is TGCAGTGCTAGCGCGGCGGGAGTCTACAATGGCTACACCTTC. Its protein product is CSASAAGVYNGYTF.

This clonotype was counted ten times or more. This chain uses TRBV2 with TRBJ1-1; TRBD1 might be the D (6 bases). Germline CDR1 reads SNHLY; CDR2 reads FYNNEI. Trimming pared 11 bases from V and 6 bases from J, leaving 13 bases between. This CDR3 is 11 amino acids long. Written as DNA, the CDR3 is TGTGCCTCGCCGGGGGGCTCTGAAGCTTTCTTT. It codes for CASPGGSEAFF.

The rearrangement joins TRBV4-1 to TRBJ2-5; D possibly corresponds to TRBD1 (6 bases). The germline gives CDR1 MGHRA, CDR2 YSYEKL. The CDR3 totals 12 residues. V was trimmed by 0 bases and J by 12 bases, leaving 11 bases between them. The CDR3 DNA is TGCGCCAGCAGCCAAGATGGACAGAGAAAGTACTTC. It is translated as CASSQDGQRKYF.